The sample holds a few counts of the clone carrying this TCR beta chain. Its antigen is not known. Time point here: week 35, safety follow-up. Each vaccine dose was 300 ug of mutant IDH1 20-mer peptide, with topical imiquimod. Diagnosis in the donors showed new WHO grade 3 or 4 astrocytomas that were IDH1-mutant and ATRX-lost. Data came from immunoSEQ multiplex PCR; TCRdb stores just in-frame clones and leaves some out. The sample carries approximately 62,000 clones, 84% recorded once. This sample was taken from a study of a mutant IDH1 vaccine in newly diagnosed glioma. The germline V gene encodes CDR1 SGHNT and CDR2 YENEEA. With 1 base clipped from V and 7 bases from J, the junction kept 7 bases outside the gene matches. The CDR3 contains 15 residues.

The V call is TRBV11-3, the J call TRBJ1-1; 9 bases are a match to TRBD1. The sequencing used PBMCs, collected from a glioma patient whose treatment included an IDH1 peptide vaccine. The source of this sequence is a man younger than 40 with glioma. The CDR3 nucleotides are TGTGCCAGCAGCTTAGCAGGACAGGGGAAGAGTGAAGCTTTCTTT. Translation gives CASSLAGQGKSEAFF.